This T cell receptor beta chain was sequenced in a study of T cells after posttransplantation cyclophosphamide. TCRdb's table, derived via immunoSEQ multiplex PCR, lists solely in-frame clones and lacks some. The top ten clones hold roughly 2.9% of a sample with 66,000 or so clones, 85% to 95% of them seen once. General study points: Tissue-infiltrating T cells from skin or gut overlapped little with blood T cells. Recipient CMV seropositivity and CMV reactivation strongly tracked TRB clonality. Donor CD8+ memory clones often dominated recipient blood repertoires at later times.

As regards this clone: Its target is not known.

This related bone marrow graft donor gave peripheral blood on the day of marrow donation. The sequenced sample was PBMCs. The clonotype comes from a woman under 40 in good health and a related stem cell transplant donor.

CDR3 in DNA: TGTGCCAGCAGCCCCACTAGAGAAGAGACCCAGTACTTC. It specifies CASSPTREETQYF. The chain recombines TRBV7-3 with TRBJ2-5, with D perhaps matching TRBD2 (5 bases). CDR3 length: 13 amino acids. Trimming removed 5 bases from V and 3 bases from J, with 10 bases in between. Per germline, CDR1 SGHTA and CDR2 FQGTGA.